These 16 T cell receptor beta chains were all obtained from the same sample, sequenced in a study of T-cell memory formation after mild COVID-19. TCRdb re-analysed the 5' RACE reads in MiXCR, keeping a single row per CDR3 protein. The repertoire holds a few hundred thousand distinct CDR3 sequences, with roughly 15% as singletons. Sequencing input: PBMCs or a T cell subset sorted from them (not recorded which). The receptors originated from a man younger than 35 who had mild COVID-19 (a few samples of this study predate the infection). Cell type and time point are not known.

This clonotype was picked up a small number of times. This chain links TRBV5-1 with TRBJ1-5, with D perhaps matching TRBD1 (5 bases). The CDR3 has 14 amino acids. Germline V CDR1 and CDR2: SGHRS, YFSETQ. The germline V and J ends were trimmed by 0 bases and 4 bases, with 8 bases remaining between them. CDR3 loop: CASSLDYRNQPQHF. The CDR3 region has the DNA TGCGCCAGCAGCTTGGATTACAGGAATCAGCCCCAGCATTTT.

In this sample, this clonotype turned up many times. This sequence joins TRBV5-1 and TRBJ2-3; D not resolved. The CDR3 is made up of 13 amino acids. Germline CDR1 is SGHRS and CDR2 is YFSETQ. Trimming shortened V by 0 bases and J by 6 bases, and 8 bases separated the two germline ends. DNA for the CDR3: TGCGCCAGCAGCTTGGAGGCCAGCGATACGCAGTATTTT. As protein: CASSLEASDTQYF. The full variable domain, its missing parts supplied by reference TRBV5-1 and TRBJ2-3, is KAGVTQTPRYLIKTRGQQVTLSCSPISGHRSVSWYQQTPGQGLQFLFEYFSETQRNKGNFPGRFSGRQFSNSRSEMNVSTLELGDSALYLCASSLEASDTQYFGPGTRLTVL.

In its sample, this clonotype was seen many times. The chain couples TRBV7-2 to TRBJ2-1, with 12 bases aligning to TRBD2. In germline, CDR1 is SGHTA, CDR2 FQGNSA. This CDR3 has 16 residues. V gave up 5 bases and J gave up 9 bases; unmatched junction bases: 11. CDR3 sequence (DNA): TGTGCCAGCAGCCCCGGGACTAGCGGGTTGGGGAGTGAGCAGTTCTTC. Translation: CASSPGTSGLGSEQFF.

This clonotype appeared a few times. The chain carries TRBV21-1 and TRBJ1-5. TRBV21-1 is termed a pseudogene. The CDR3 has 20 amino acids. CDR3 in DNA: TGTGCCAGCAGCAAAGAGACAGGCCCCTCGGGTCCGCAAAGCAATCAGCCCCAGCATTTT. Residues: CASSKETGPSGPQSNQPQHF.

This clonotype was counted between two and nine times. The CDR3 protein is CASSSGGGSHYEQYF. CDR3 nucleotides: TGTGCCAGCAGCAGTGGGGGGGGCTCACATTACGAGCAGTACTTC. The chain couples TRBV7-9 to TRBJ2-7, with D possibly matching TRBD2 (7 bases). Trimming left V 5 bases short and J 4 bases short, with 18 bases between. Germline V gene data show CDR1 as SEHNR and CDR2 as FQNEAQ (reference sequence). The CDR3 spans 15 residues.

The gene calls are TRBV7-2 and TRBJ1-6; TRBD1 might be the D (6 bases). The germline V and J ends were trimmed by 5 bases and 15 bases, with 17 bases remaining between them. The CDR3 extends over 13 amino acids. CDR1 is SGHTA and CDR2 is FQGNSA in the germline V gene. The CDR3: CASSPRTDRDLHF. DNA of the CDR3: TGTGCCAGCAGCCCCAGGACAGACCGGGACCTCCACTTT.

The chain employs TRBV4-3 and TRBJ2-3, with D perhaps matching TRBD1 (5 bases). Between the trimmed V and J ends, which lost 0 bases and 5 bases, there was a span of 9 bases. Germline CDR1 and CDR2: LGHNA and YSLEER. The CDR3 has 14 residues. The CDR3 loop is CASSQDVGRDTQYF. The CDR3 DNA reads TGCGCCAGCAGCCAAGACGTGGGGCGAGATACGCAGTATTTT.

This clonotype has only a few counts. The chain combines TRBV18 with TRBJ2-3; D may be TRBD1 (6 bases). The V end was cut by 4 bases, the J end by 3 bases, with 11 bases between. CDR1 and CDR2 (germline): KGHSH, LQKENI. The CDR3 is 14 residues long. The DNA for the CDR3 is TGTGCCAGCTCACGACAGGAATGGACAGATACGCAGTATTTT. Translated: CASSRQEWTDTQYF.

This clonotype was recorded at least ten times. This chain uses TRBV5-5 with TRBJ2-7; TRBD1 agrees at 7 bases. Per the germline V gene, CDR1 is SGHKS and CDR2 is YYEKEE (reference sequence). The CDR3 runs 13 residues. J lost 3 bases, V lost 2 bases, and 2 bases had no gene match. CDR3 sequence reads: CASSLGQVYEQYF. In nucleotides, the CDR3 is TGTGCCAGCAGCTTAGGACAGGTCTACGAGCAGTACTTC. Drawing the rest from reference TRBV5-5 and TRBJ2-7, the complete variable domain is DAGVTQSPTHLIKTRGQQVTLRCSPISGHKSVSWYQQVLGQGPQFIFQYYEKEERGRGNFPDRFSARQFPNYSSELNVNALLLGDSALYLCASSLGQVYEQYFGPGTRLTVT.

This clonotype was picked up a small number of times. The rearrangement links TRBV5-5 to TRBJ2-3; the D call may be TRBD1 or TRBD2 (5 bases each). The V gene lost 2 bases and the J gene lost 1 base, with 11 bases spanning the gap. CDR3 size: 15 residues. In germline, CDR1 is SGHKS, CDR2 YYEKEE (reference sequence). The CDR3 DNA reads as TGTGCCAGCAGCTTCCGAGGGGCTCGCACAGATACGCAGTATTTT. Translating it yields CASSFRGARTDTQYF.

This clonotype appeared a few times. The chain combines TRBV4-1 with TRBJ2-1; 12 bases fit TRBD2. The germline CDR1 and CDR2 sequences are MGHRA and YSYEKL. This CDR3 has 14 residues. V dropped 8 bases and J dropped 4; count of bases not matched to a gene: 3. This CDR3 reads CASSSGGDYNEQFF. CDR3 nucleotides: TGCGCCAGCTCTAGCGGGGGGGATTACAATGAGCAGTTCTTC.

In its sample, this clonotype was seen a few times. Here the CDR3 DNA reads TGTGCCAGCAGTTCCCTCCTAAATAGCGGGGGGGGCTACGAGCAGTACGTC. It yields the protein CASSSLLNSGGGYEQYV. This chain connects TRBV6-6 to TRBJ2-7, with 11 bases identical to TRBD2. Trimming took 4 bases from V and 3 from J; bases not matched to a gene: 11. CDR1 MNHNY and CDR2 SVGAGI come from the germline V gene (reference sequence). The CDR3 loop spans 17 amino acids.

This clonotype was detected only a few times. The chain joins TRBV5-1 to TRBJ2-1, with D hard to call. Germline values: CDR1 SGHRS, CDR2 YFSETQ. The CDR3 is 14 amino acids. Trimming stripped 0 bases from V and 8 bases from J, with 12 bases between. Here the CDR3 DNA reads TGCGCCAGCAGCTTGGTTTCGCAAACGGATGAGCAGTTCTTC. This sequence encodes CASSLVSQTDEQFF.

This clonotype was detected only a few times. V and J are TRBV7-8 and TRBJ2-5; 8 bases are shared with TRBD2. Trimming cost V 3 bases and J 2 bases; bases outside gene matches: 5. Looked up from germline, CDR1 is SGHVS and CDR2 is FQNEAQ. The CDR3 is made up of 15 amino acids. The CDR3 is CASSFAGGPQETQYF. The CDR3 DNA reads as TGTGCCAGCAGCTTCGCGGGGGGCCCTCAAGAGACCCAGTACTTC.

This clonotype was counted a few times. The chain joins TRBV6-5 to TRBJ1-1; 8 bases align to TRBD1. Germline CDR1 and CDR2: MNHEY and SVGAGI. The CDR3 contains 12 residues. J gave up 6 bases and V 6 bases, and 3 bases lay outside the gene matches. The CDR3 nucleotides read TGTGCCAGCAGCTCAGGGGGCGCTGAAGCTTTCTTT. It codes for CASSSGGAEAFF.

Only a few counts were recorded for this clonotype. The V gene is TRBV12-3 or TRBV12-4, the J gene TRBJ1-5; 10 bases match TRBD1. The V segment lost 5 bases and the J segment 3 bases; nucleotides outside the gene matches: 4. The CDR3 loop spans 15 amino acids. CDR3 sequence (DNA): TGTGCCAGCAGTACGACAGGGGGCATCAATCAGCCCCAGCATTTT. As protein: CASSTTGGINQPQHF.